This T cell receptor (beta chain) appears in the sequencing data of a study of blood T cell repertoires in COVID-19. Looking at the study overall: Sources were T cells, B-cell-depleted T cells, or PBMCs; the material itself was cDNA or gDNA.

Seattle's cohort entered during active infection and was followed longitudinally. Original methodology: Reference gene primer amplification in the assay estimated nucleated cell counts. Sequenced by immunoSEQ multiplex PCR; TCRdb stores in-frame clones only, minus some. The V and J calls and clone size come from that table; D and trimming were worked out from the DNA. This table holds fewer than 65,000 clones, 65% to 85% found once. With 0 bases clipped from V and 8 bases from J, the junction kept 5 bases outside the gene matches. There are 15 residues in the CDR3. Germline values: CDR1 LNHNV, CDR2 YYDKDF (reference sequence).

Sequencing was done on a sample of peripheral blood. The receptor was isolated from a young man with COVID-19, enrolled during active disease. The chain links TRBV15 to TRBJ1-2; 11 positions agree with TRBD1. DNA of the CDR3: TGTGCCACCAGCAGAGATTGGAGGACAGGGGGCGGCTACACCTTC. Encoded protein: CATSRDWRTGGGYTF.